The 8 T cell receptor beta chains reported below all come from one sample, sequenced in a study of T cells in Graves' hyperthyroidism and ophthalmopathy (dated by TCRdb to the late 2010s). Preparation of the library involved multiplex PCR. The sample was run on an Illumina HiSeq 2000. Amplification of TCR beta CDR3 regions was carried out from RNA transcripts. The first round of RT-PCR for the TCR CDR3 was performed with the HTBI primer set and the Qiagen OneStep RT-PCR kit. Starting from the raw public reads, TCRdb applied fastp trimming at Q25, assembled clones with MiXCR and retained in-frame beta chains. Every distinct CDR3 protein forms one entry, paired with its most common genes and DNA. Across this sample there are about 410,000 distinct CDR3 sequences, with roughly 15% seen only once. Less than 15% of the sample is taken by the ten largest. The sample taken for sequencing was blood. Receptors originate from a man younger than 30 with Graves' ophthalmopathy.

This clonotype was recorded many times. The chain combines TRBV27 with TRBJ2-7, with D possibly being TRBD1 (6 bases). The CDR3 extends over 13 amino acids. Trimming stripped 2 bases from V and 6 bases from J, with 11 bases between. Germline CDR1 is MNHEY and CDR2 is SMNVEV (reference sequence). The DNA for the CDR3 is TGTGCCAGCAGTTTAATAGGGGGAAGCGAGCAGTACTTC. Its translation is CASSLIGGSEQYF.

There are many counts of this clonotype. V and J are TRBV3-1 and TRBJ1-2; 8 nucleotides match TRBD1. Germline-derived CDR1 and CDR2 are LGHDT and YNNKEL (reference sequence). The CDR3 has 15 residues. J gave up 4 bases and V 7 bases, and 11 bases lay outside the gene matches. The CDR3 is CASTIGQGVPYGYTF. In DNA form, the CDR3 reads TGTGCCAGCACAATAGGACAGGGAGTACCCTATGGCTACACCTTC. Based on the CDR3 plus reference TRBV3-1 and TRBJ1-2, the full variable domain is DTAVSQTPKYLVTQMGNDKSIKCEQNLGHDTMYWYKQDSKKFLKIMFSYNNKELIINETVPNRFSPKSPDKAHLNLHINSLELGDSAVYFCASTIGQGVPYGYTFGSGTRLTVV.

The chain couples TRBV6-2 or TRBV6-3 to TRBJ1-1; TRBD1 aligns across 8 bases. This CDR3 comprises 15 residues. V dropped 6 bases and J dropped 4; count of bases not matched to a gene: 10. Per the germline V gene, CDR1 is MNHEY and CDR2 is SVGEGT. The CDR3 sequence is CASRELNRGSTEAFF. CDR3 DNA sequence: TGTGCCAGCAGAGAACTGAACAGGGGGAGCACTGAAGCTTTCTTT.

This clonotype was counted many times. The chain links TRBV7-9 to TRBJ2-7; TRBD2 matches at 7 bases. With 2 bases clipped from V and 8 bases from J, the junction kept 0 bases outside the gene matches. The CDR3 has 11 residues. Germline-derived CDR1 and CDR2 are SEHNR and FQNEAQ (reference sequence). The CDR3 reads CASSLSGKQYF. CDR3 DNA sequence: TGTGCCAGCAGCTTAAGCGGGAAGCAGTACTTC.

This clonotype was seen a few times. The rearrangement uses TRBV5-1 and TRBJ1-2; D ambiguous. Germline values: CDR1 SGHRS, CDR2 YFSETQ. The CDR3 totals 14 residues. V gave up 0 bases and J gave up 3 bases, with 9 bases separating them. CDR3 coding DNA: TGCGCCAGCAGCTTGGCCTTAGAAGACTATGGCTACACCTTC. Residues: CASSLALEDYGYTF.

This clonotype was counted between two and nine times. The chain joins TRBV4-2 to TRBJ1-2; TRBD1 aligns across 12 bases. Germline loops: CDR1 LGHNA, CDR2 YNFKEQ. The CDR3 loop spans 17 amino acids. The V gene end was trimmed by 0 bases and the J gene end by 7 bases; junction bases not matched to a gene: 9. The CDR3 nucleotides read TGTGCCAGCAGCCAAGATGTTGAAGGGACAGGGGGCTCTGGCTACACCTTC. This translates into CASSQDVEGTGGSGYTF.

This clonotype was counted at least ten times. V gene TRBV7-6 combines with J gene TRBJ2-6, with TRBD1 matching over 9 bases. The CDR3 totals 17 residues. The ends lost 2 bases at V and 2 bases at J; junction bases unmatched: 4. Germline V lookup: CDR1 SGHVS, CDR2 FNYEAQ. As DNA, the CDR3 is TGTGCCAGCAGCTTAACAGGGGGCAGCCCTGGGGCCAACGTCCTGACTTTC. It translates to CASSLTGGSPGANVLTF.

The rearrangement joins TRBV2 to TRBJ2-7, with TRBD2 matching over 14 bases. V trimming: 2 bases; J trimming: 3 bases; junction bases outside the gene matches: 3. CDR1 is SNHLY and CDR2 is FYNNEI in the germline V gene. The length of the CDR3 is 16 residues. CDR3 loop: CASSEPGTSGSYEQYF. CDR3 bases: TGTGCCAGCAGTGAACCCGGGACTAGCGGGAGCTACGAGCAGTACTTC.